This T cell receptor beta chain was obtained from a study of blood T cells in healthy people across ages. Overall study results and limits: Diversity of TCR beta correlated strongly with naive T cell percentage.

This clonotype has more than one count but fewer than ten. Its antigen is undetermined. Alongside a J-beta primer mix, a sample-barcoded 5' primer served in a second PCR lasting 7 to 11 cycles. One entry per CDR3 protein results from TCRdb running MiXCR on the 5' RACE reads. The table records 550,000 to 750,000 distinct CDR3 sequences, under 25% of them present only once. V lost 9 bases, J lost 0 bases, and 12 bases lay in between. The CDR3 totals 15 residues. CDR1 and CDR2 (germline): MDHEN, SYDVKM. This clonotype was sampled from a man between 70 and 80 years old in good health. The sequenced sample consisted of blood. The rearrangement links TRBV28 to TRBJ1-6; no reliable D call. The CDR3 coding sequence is TGTGCCAGTATCGATCGTAGCTCCTATAATTCACCCCTCCACTTT. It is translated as CASIDRSSYNSPLHF. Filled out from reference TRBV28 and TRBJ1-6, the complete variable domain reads DVKVTQSSRYLVKRTGEKVFLECVQDMDHENMFWYRQDPGLGLRLIYFSYDVKMKEKGDIPEGYSVSREKKERFSLILESASTNQTSMYLCASIDRSSYNSPLHFGNGTRLTVT.